This T cell receptor beta chain appears in the sequencing data of a study of cytomegalovirus exposure and HLA in healthy donors. Study results and limitations: The CMV antigen specificity of a few CMV-associated chains was confirmed through in vitro analysis. Cytomegalovirus association was assigned to 150 to 200 TCR beta chains. High specificity and sensitivity for cytomegalovirus status were reported for the classifier. Among TCR sequences, most were rare, though some public TCRs appeared in many donors.

As concerns this clone: Antigen specificity is unknown.

The protocol was immunoSEQ multiplex PCR, while the TCRdb copy is restricted to in-frame clones and leaves out a portion. The data hold 150,000 to 200,000 clones, with roughly 83% observed a single time. The germline CDR1 and CDR2 sequences are SSHAT and FNYEAQ (reference sequence). Trimming stripped 6 bases from V and 1 base from J, with 18 bases between. This CDR3 region has 16 residues. The sample consisted of PBMCs. J is TRBJ2-5 and V is TRBV7-7; perhaps TRBD2 as D (6 bases). The TCR originated in a woman in her late teens or twenties in good health and CMV-seronegative. The CDR3 coding sequence is TGTGCCAGCAGGCCAGCGGGCCCTACCCCCCAAGAGACCCAGTACTTC. This encodes CASRPAGPTPQETQYF.